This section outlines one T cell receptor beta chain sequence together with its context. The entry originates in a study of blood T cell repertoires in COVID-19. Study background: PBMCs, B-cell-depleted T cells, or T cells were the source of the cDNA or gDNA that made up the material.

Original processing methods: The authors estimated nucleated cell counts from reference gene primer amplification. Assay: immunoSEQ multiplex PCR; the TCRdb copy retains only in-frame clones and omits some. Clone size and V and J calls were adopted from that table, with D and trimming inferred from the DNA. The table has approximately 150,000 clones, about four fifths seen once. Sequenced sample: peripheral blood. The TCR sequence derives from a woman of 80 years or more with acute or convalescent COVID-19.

Written as DNA, the CDR3 is TGTGCCAGCAGCGTCTCCCAGGGGGCCCGGGTTGAAGCTTTCTTT. This translates into CASSVSQGARVEAFF. The chain joins TRBV27 to TRBJ1-1; 8 bases match TRBD1. The CDR3 is 15 amino acids. Germline CDR1 MNHEY, CDR2 SMNVEV (reference sequence). After removal of 6 bases from V and 7 bases from J, the junction contained 13 bases not matched to a gene.